The 25 T cell receptor beta chains given below trace back to one sample, sequenced in a study of T cells in Graves' hyperthyroidism and ophthalmopathy. Researchers took RNA transcripts and amplified the TCR beta CDR3 regions from them. TCR CDR3 underwent first-round RT-PCR with the HTBI primer set. TCRdb processed the multiplex PCR reads anew with MiXCR; each CDR3 protein has one entry. The sample holds 490,000 or so distinct CDR3 sequences; roughly 45% are singletons and the top ten take about 40%. Sequenced input: peripheral blood or thyroid tissue (not recorded which). These receptors originate from an adult woman with Graves' disease, either hyperthyroidism or ophthalmopathy (not recorded which).

This clonotype has only a few counts. The V gene is TRBV25-1, the J gene TRBJ1-2; D is perhaps TRBD1 (6 bases). The CDR3 contains 17 residues. Per germline, CDR1 MGHDK and CDR2 SYGVNS. In nucleotides, the CDR3 is TGTGCTAGAGTTGCTTCGGGACAAGGTGTAGAGAACTATGGCTACACCTTC. This codes for CARVASGQGVENYGYTF.

The V gene is TRBV9, the J gene TRBJ1-3; D not resolved. The CDR3 runs 14 residues. V was clipped by 3 bases and J by 4 bases, with 11 bases between them. Germline values: CDR1 SGDLS, CDR2 YYNGEE. CDR3: CASSATAGGNTIYF. CDR3 nucleotide sequence: TGTGCCAGCAGCGCGACGGCGGGAGGAAACACCATATATTTT.

This clonotype has ten or more counts. This chain joins TRBV20-1 and TRBJ2-2; D is unclear. The CDR3 length is 13 residues. The germline V and J ends were trimmed by 6 bases and 0 bases, with 8 bases remaining between them. Germline assignment: CDR1 DFQATT and CDR2 SNEGSKA (reference sequence). As DNA, the CDR3 is TGCAGTGCGGGCGACCCGAACACCGGGGAGCTGTTTTTT. This sequence encodes CSAGDPNTGELFF.

This clonotype has at least ten counts. The chain links TRBV13 to TRBJ1-5; perhaps TRBD1 as D (5 bases). There are 15 residues in the CDR3. In germline, CDR1 is PRHDT, CDR2 FYEKMQ (reference sequence). Trimming removed 3 bases from V and 3 bases from J, with 12 bases in between. The DNA of the CDR3 is TGTGCCAGCAGCTTCGGTCGGGGGACCAATCAGCCCCAGCATTTT. Amino acid sequence: CASSFGRGTNQPQHF.

This chain connects TRBV5-4 to TRBJ2-7; D is possibly TRBD1 (5 bases). CDR3 length equals 14 residues. Germline V gives CDR1 SGHNT, CDR2 YYREEE (reference sequence). V lost 4 bases to trimming and J lost 0 bases, with 11 bases between them. This chain's CDR3 is CASSDTGSSYEQYF. In DNA form, the CDR3 reads TGTGCCAGCAGCGACACAGGCTCCTCCTACGAGCAGTACTTC.

Ten or more counts support this clonotype. The CDR3 DNA is TGTGCCAGCAGCGTAGGGGCTTGGGGGGGCCTCCCCCAAGAGACCCAGTACTTC. This encodes CASSVGAWGGLPQETQYF. This sequence joins TRBV9 and TRBJ2-5, with D tentatively TRBD2 (7 bases). The germline V gene has CDR1 SGDLS and CDR2 YYNGEE. V lost 0 bases to trimming and J lost 1 base, with 19 bases between them. CDR3 length: 18 residues. Full variable domain (remainder filled in from reference TRBV9 and TRBJ2-5): DSGVTQTPKHLITATGQRVTLRCSPRSGDLSVYWYQQSLDQGLQFLIQYYNGEERAKGNILERFSAQQFPDLHSELNLSSLELGDSALYFCASSVGAWGGLPQETQYFGPGTRLLVL.

In regard to this clonotype: Germline is not matched at one junction end, which may reflect a read error. The chain has TRBV10-3 and TRBJ2-7; D gene uncertain. Germline CDR1 is ENHRY and CDR2 is SYGVKD. The length of the CDR3 is 13 residues. The CDR3 DNA reads as TGTGCCAGCAGTGCCTCGGCCCCCCTCGAGCAGTACTTC. This encodes CASSASAPLEQYF.

The chain has TRBV19 and TRBJ1-5, with D unclear. With 7 bases removed from V and 3 bases from J, the gap between germline ends came to 10 bases. The germline gives CDR1 LNHDA, CDR2 SQIVND (reference sequence). The CDR3 spans 13 residues. The DNA for the CDR3 is TGTGCCAGTAATGACGGGCCCAATCAGCCCCAGCATTTT. Protein product: CASNDGPNQPQHF.

The rearrangement joins TRBV10-3 to TRBJ1-2; TRBD1 is a possible D gene (6 bases). With 6 bases removed from V and 4 bases from J, the gap between germline ends came to 18 bases. CDR3 length equals 15 residues. The germline gives CDR1 ENHRY, CDR2 SYGVKD. This CDR3 is CAIRGTLISGYGYTF. CDR3 coding DNA: TGTGCCATCAGGGGGACACTGATTTCTGGCTATGGCTACACCTTC.

The V gene is TRBV11-2, the J gene TRBJ2-3; unclear D gene. CDR3 size: 13 residues. Germline assignment: CDR1 SGHAT and CDR2 FQNNGV. V lost 5 bases and J lost 7, with 13 bases in between. Here the CDR3 reads CASSLDEVNTQYF. In DNA, the CDR3 is TGTGCCAGCAGCCTGGACGAGGTGAATACGCAGTATTTT.

The rearrangement uses TRBV10-3 and TRBJ2-5, with 7 bases aligning to TRBD2. CDR1 ENHRY and CDR2 SYGVKD come from the germline V gene. The V segment lost 5 bases and the J segment 5 bases; nucleotides outside the gene matches: 8. This CDR3 contains 14 residues. The CDR3: CAISPRGEGETQYF. In nucleotides, the CDR3 is TGTGCCATCAGTCCCCGGGGGGAAGGGGAGACCCAGTACTTC.

This clonotype was found many times. This sequence joins TRBV12-3 or TRBV12-4 and TRBJ1-4, with D tentatively TRBD1 (5 bases). The V gene lost 3 bases and the J gene lost 7 bases, with 15 bases spanning the gap. The CDR3 is 15 residues long. CDR3 region: CASSFSYSGGEKLFF. The CDR3 DNA sequence: TGTGCCAGCAGTTTCTCATACTCGGGGGGTGAAAAACTGTTTTTT.

This clonotype was counted once. The V gene is TRBV4-1, the J gene TRBJ1-2; D is unclear. V lost 0 bases and J lost 9, with 11 bases in between. Germline V gives CDR1 MGHRA, CDR2 YSYEKL. This CDR3 has 13 residues. The CDR3 DNA reads as TGCGCCAGCAGCCAAGATCGGGGTCGGAGCTACACCTTC. Translated, it gives CASSQDRGRSYTF.

This sequence joins TRBV10-3 and TRBJ1-1; 7 bases match TRBD1. The CDR3 sequence is 14 residues long. The J segment lost 13 bases and the V segment lost 0 bases, leaving 11 bases of the junction unmatched. CDR1 is ENHRY, CDR2 SYGVKD, per germline. The CDR3: CAISESPGQPTGFF. In nucleotides, the CDR3 is TGTGCCATCAGTGAGTCCCCGGGACAGCCAACAGGTTTCTTT.

The chain combines TRBV29-1 with TRBJ1-1, with a weak D call TRBD1 (5 bases). The CDR3 covers 16 residues. CDR1 and CDR2 (germline): SQVTM, ANQGSEA. Trimming stripped 6 bases from V and 3 bases from J, with 23 bases between. For the CDR3, the DNA is TGCAGCGTGGGACGGGGAGGGAGGCTGTCGGACACTGAAGCTTTCTTT. It specifies CSVGRGGRLSDTEAFF. Filled out from reference TRBV29-1 and TRBJ1-1, the complete variable domain reads SAVISQKPSRDICQRGTSLTIQCQVDSQVTMMFWYRQQPGQSLTLIATANQGSEATYESGFVIDKFPISRPNLTFSTLTVSNMSPEDSSIYLCSVGRGGRLSDTEAFFGQGTRLTVV.

This clonotype appeared many times. V usage is TRBV19 and J usage is TRBJ1-6, with TRBD1 matching over 9 bases. The CDR3 covers 15 residues. CDR1 is LNHDA, CDR2 SQIVND, per germline (reference sequence). Germline trimming cut 4 bases from V and 10 bases from J; bases unmatched to any gene: 8. CDR3 coding DNA: TGTGCCAGTAGTACCATGGGACAGGGTCGATCACCCCTCCACTTT. As protein: CASSTMGQGRSPLHF.

This clonotype showed up just a few times. V gene TRBV29-1 combines with J gene TRBJ1-2; 9 nucleotides align to TRBD1. The V gene end was trimmed by 5 bases and the J gene end by 4 bases; junction bases not matched to a gene: 8. The germline V gene encodes CDR1 SQVTM and CDR2 ANQGSEA. This CDR3 contains 14 residues. The CDR3 bases are TGCAGCGTTACCCCGGGACAGGGTTTCTATGGCTACACCTTC. Its protein product is CSVTPGQGFYGYTF.

This clonotype has at least ten counts. The chain uses TRBV20-1 and TRBJ1-1; 12 bases fit TRBD1. The CDR3 length is 14 residues. Germline V lookup: CDR1 DFQATT, CDR2 SNEGSKA (reference sequence). V gave up 6 bases and J gave up 11 bases; unmatched junction bases: 13. CDR3 residues: CSAASGTGGARAFF. In DNA, the CDR3 is TGCAGTGCCGCATCCGGGACAGGGGGCGCCAGGGCTTTCTTT.

This chain uses TRBV20-1 with TRBJ1-3; D is ambiguous. The germline CDR1 and CDR2 sequences are DFQATT and SNEGSKA (reference sequence). Deletions cut 2 bases from V and 0 bases from J, with 5 bases between. This CDR3 contains 13 residues. This CDR3 reads CSARSRSGNTIYF. CDR3 DNA: TGCAGTGCTAGATCCCGCTCTGGAAACACCATATATTTT.

This clonotype was detected once. The rearrangement joins TRBV20-1 to TRBJ2-5; D call uncertain. The CDR3 contains 16 residues. With 3 bases removed from V and 4 bases from J, the gap between germline ends came to 21 bases. Germline CDR1 reads DFQATT; CDR2 reads SNEGSKA (reference sequence). For the CDR3, the DNA is TGCAGTGCTAGTTACGCTCCCGCCGTAACCCGAGAGACCCAGTACTTC. It encodes CSASYAPAVTRETQYF.

The V call is TRBV6-1, the J call TRBJ2-7; D not certain. The V end lost 5 bases, the J end lost 4 bases, and 12 bases lay between the germline ends. The CDR3 spans 13 residues. Germline V lookup: CDR1 MNHNS, CDR2 SASEGT. Here the CDR3 reads CASSPSLPYEQYF. Here the CDR3 DNA reads TGTGCCAGCAGTCCCTCTCTACCTTACGAGCAGTACTTC.

The V and J genes are TRBV10-3 and TRBJ1-2; the D gene is possibly TRBD1 (5 bases). Trimming shortened V by 8 bases and J by 6 bases, and 13 bases separated the two germline ends. The germline V gene encodes CDR1 ENHRY and CDR2 SYGVKD. The CDR3 runs to 12 residues. The CDR3 coding sequence is TGTGCCATCCCTTCCGGGGACGATGGCTACACCTTC. Its protein is CAIPSGDDGYTF.

This chain connects TRBV2 to TRBJ2-2; a weak D match, TRBD1 (6 bases). Trimming removed 8 bases at V and 3 bases at J, with 37 bases between. The CDR3 has 22 amino acids. CDR1 is SNHLY and CDR2 is FYNNEI in the germline V gene. The CDR3 protein is CASHPTNIFSDRHLLYTGELFF. The CDR3 DNA is TGTGCCAGCCATCCAACGAACATCTTTAGCGACAGGCACCTTTTATACACCGGGGAGCTGTTTTTT.

This clonotype was seen a handful of times. The rearrangement joins TRBV2 to TRBJ2-7, with D maybe TRBD1 (7 bases). Trimming pared 4 bases from V and 5 bases from J, leaving 15 bases between. The CDR3 length is 14 residues. Germline V gives CDR1 SNHLY, CDR2 FYNNEI. In DNA form, the CDR3 reads TGTGCCAGCAGTGTTTTTTCAGGGGGGCACGAGCAGTACTTC. This encodes CASSVFSGGHEQYF.

The chain combines TRBV7-2 with TRBJ2-6, with D perhaps being TRBD1 or TRBD2 (5 bases each). Germline values: CDR1 SGHTA, CDR2 FQGNSA. With 5 bases removed from V and 0 bases from J, the gap between germline ends came to 20 bases. CDR3 length equals 19 residues. CDR3 sequence: CASSLTRGAANSGANVLTF. The CDR3, as DNA: TGTGCCAGCAGCCTTACGCGAGGGGCAGCCAACTCTGGGGCCAACGTCCTGACTTTC. The complete variable domain, with remaining parts taken from reference TRBV7-2 and TRBJ2-6, reads GAGVSQSPSNKVTEKGKDVELRCDPISGHTALYWYRQSLGQGLEFLIYFQGNSAPDKSGLPSDRFSAERTGGSVSTLTIQRTQQEDSAVYLCASSLTRGAANSGANVLTFGAGSRLTVL.